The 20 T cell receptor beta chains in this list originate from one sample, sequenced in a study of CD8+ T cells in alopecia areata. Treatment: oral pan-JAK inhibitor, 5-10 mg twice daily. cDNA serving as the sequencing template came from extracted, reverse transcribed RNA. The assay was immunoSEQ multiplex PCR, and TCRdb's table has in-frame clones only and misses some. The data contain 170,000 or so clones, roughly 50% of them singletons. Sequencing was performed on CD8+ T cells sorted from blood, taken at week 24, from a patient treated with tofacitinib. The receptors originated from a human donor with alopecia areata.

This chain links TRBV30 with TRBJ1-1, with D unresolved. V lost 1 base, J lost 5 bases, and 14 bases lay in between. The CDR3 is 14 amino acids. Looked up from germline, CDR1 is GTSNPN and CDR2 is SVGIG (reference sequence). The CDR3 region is CAWSDSPRVTEAFF. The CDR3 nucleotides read TGTGCCTGGAGTGACTCCCCGCGGGTGACTGAAGCTTTCTTT.

The CDR3 spells CASGTDKLFF. The CDR3 coding sequence is TGTGCCAGCGGGACGGACAAACTGTTTTTT. The V gene is TRBV25-1, the J gene TRBJ1-4; perhaps TRBD1 as D (5 bases). In germline, CDR1 is MGHDK, CDR2 SYGVNS. Trimming took off 8 bases at V and 11 bases at J, with 9 bases between the two ends. The CDR3 runs 10 residues.

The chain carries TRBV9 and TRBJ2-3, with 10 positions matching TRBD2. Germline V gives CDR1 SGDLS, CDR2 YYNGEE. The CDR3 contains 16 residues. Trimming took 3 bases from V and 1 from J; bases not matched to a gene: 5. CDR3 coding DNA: TGTGCCAGCAGCGCCCTTCTAGCGGGGGGCACAGATACGCAGTATTTT. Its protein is CASSALLAGGTDTQYF.

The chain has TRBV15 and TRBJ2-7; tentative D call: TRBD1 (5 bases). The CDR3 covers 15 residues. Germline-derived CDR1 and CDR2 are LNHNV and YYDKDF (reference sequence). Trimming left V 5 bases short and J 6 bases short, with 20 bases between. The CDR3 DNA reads TGTGCCACCAGCGGATACCCCCAGGGTAAGGGCGAGCAGTACTTC. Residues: CATSGYPQGKGEQYF.

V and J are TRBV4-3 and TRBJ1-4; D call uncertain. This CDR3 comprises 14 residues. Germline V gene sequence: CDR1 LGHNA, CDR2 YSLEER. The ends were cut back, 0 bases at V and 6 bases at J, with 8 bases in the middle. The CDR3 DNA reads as TGCGCCAGCAGCCAAGATCGGGCGGATGAAAAACTGTTTTTT. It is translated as CASSQDRADEKLFF.

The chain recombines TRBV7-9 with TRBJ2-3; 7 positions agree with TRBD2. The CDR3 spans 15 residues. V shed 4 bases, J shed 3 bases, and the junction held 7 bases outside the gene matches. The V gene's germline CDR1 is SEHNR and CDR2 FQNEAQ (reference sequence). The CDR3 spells CASSSPTSPTDTQYF. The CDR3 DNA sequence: TGTGCCAGCAGCTCCCCGACTAGCCCAACAGATACGCAGTATTTT.

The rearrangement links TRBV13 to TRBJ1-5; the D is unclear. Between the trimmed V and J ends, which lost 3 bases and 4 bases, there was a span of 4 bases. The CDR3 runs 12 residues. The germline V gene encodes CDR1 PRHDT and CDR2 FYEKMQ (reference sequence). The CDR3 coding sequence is TGTGCCAGCAGCTTGAGTAATCAGCCCCAGCATTTT. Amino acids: CASSLSNQPQHF. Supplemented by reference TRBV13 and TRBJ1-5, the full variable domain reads AAGVIQSPRHLIKEKRETATLKCYPIPRHDTVYWYQQGPGQDPQFLISFYEKMQSDKGSIPDRFSAQQFSDYHSELNMSSLELGDSALYFCASSLSNQPQHFGDGTRLSIL.

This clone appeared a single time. The CDR3 loop is CASSLRQGGEKLFF. CDR3 nucleotides: TGTGCCAGCAGCTTAAGACAGGGTGGTGAAAAACTGTTTTTT. V and J are TRBV13 and TRBJ1-4; TRBD1 agrees at 7 bases. J gave up 7 bases and V 2 bases, and 4 bases lay outside the gene matches. Germline values: CDR1 PRHDT, CDR2 FYEKMQ (reference sequence). The CDR3 is 14 residues long.

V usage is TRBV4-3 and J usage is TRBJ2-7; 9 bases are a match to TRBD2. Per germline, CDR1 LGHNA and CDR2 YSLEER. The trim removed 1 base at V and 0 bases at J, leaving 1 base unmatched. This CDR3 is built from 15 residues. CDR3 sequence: CASSQGTSASYEQYF. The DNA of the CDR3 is TGCGCCAGCAGCCAAGGGACTAGCGCCTCCTACGAGCAGTACTTC.

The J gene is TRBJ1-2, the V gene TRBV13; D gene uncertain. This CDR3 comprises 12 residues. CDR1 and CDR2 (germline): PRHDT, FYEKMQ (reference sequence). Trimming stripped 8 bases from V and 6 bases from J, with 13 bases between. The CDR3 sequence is CASAELNDGYTF. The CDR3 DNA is TGTGCCAGCGCGGAGTTGAACGATGGCTACACCTTC.

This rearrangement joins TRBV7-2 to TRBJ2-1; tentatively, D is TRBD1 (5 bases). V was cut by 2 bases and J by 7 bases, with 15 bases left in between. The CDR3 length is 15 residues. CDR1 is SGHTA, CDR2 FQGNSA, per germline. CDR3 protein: CASSLIGRAGNEQFF. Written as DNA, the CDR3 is TGTGCCAGCAGCTTAATTGGCAGGGCTGGGAATGAGCAGTTCTTC.

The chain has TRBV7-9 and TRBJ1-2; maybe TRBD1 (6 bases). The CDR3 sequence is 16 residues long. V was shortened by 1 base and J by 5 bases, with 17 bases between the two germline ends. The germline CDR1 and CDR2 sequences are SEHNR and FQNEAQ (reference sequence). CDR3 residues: CASSLVGGDRGYGYTF. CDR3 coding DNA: TGTGCCAGCAGCTTAGTCGGGGGCGACCGGGGATATGGCTACACCTTC.

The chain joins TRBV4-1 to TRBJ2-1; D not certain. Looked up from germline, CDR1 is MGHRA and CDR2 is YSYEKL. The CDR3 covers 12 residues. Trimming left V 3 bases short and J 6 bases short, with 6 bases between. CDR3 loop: CASSQTSNEQFF. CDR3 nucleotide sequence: TGCGCCAGCAGCCAGACCTCCAATGAGCAGTTCTTC.

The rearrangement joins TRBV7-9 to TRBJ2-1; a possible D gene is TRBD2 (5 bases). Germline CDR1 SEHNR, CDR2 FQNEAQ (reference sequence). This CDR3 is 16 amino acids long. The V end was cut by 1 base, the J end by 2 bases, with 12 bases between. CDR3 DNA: TGTGCCAGCAGCTTAGTTCGACGGGATCCCTACAATGAGCAGTTCTTC. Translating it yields CASSLVRRDPYNEQFF.

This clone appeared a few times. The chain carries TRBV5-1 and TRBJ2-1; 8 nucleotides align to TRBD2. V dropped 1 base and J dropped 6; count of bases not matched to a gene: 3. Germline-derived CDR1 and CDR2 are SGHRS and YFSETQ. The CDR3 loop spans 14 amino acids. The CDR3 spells CASSLTSGVNEQFF. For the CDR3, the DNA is TGCGCCAGCAGCTTGACTAGCGGTGTCAATGAGCAGTTCTTC.

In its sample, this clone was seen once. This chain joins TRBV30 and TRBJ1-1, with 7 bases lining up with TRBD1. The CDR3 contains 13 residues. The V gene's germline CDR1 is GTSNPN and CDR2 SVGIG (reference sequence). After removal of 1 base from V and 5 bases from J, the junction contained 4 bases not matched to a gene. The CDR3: CAWSEQGRTEAFF. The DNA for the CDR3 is TGTGCCTGGAGTGAACAGGGGAGGACTGAAGCTTTCTTT.

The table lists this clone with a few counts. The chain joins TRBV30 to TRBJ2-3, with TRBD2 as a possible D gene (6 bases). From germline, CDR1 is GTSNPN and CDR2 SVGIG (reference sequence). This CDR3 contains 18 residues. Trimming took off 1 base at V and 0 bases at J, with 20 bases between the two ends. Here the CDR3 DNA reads TGTGCCTGGAGTGGCTTCGGAGTAGCGGACTCTAGCACAGATACGCAGTATTTT. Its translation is CAWSGFGVADSSTDTQYF.

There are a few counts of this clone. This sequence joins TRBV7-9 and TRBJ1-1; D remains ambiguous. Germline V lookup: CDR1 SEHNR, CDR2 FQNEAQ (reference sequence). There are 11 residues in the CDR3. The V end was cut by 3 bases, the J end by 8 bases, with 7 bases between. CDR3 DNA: TGTGCCAGCAGCTTTTTAGGGGAAGCTTTCTTT. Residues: CASSFLGEAFF.

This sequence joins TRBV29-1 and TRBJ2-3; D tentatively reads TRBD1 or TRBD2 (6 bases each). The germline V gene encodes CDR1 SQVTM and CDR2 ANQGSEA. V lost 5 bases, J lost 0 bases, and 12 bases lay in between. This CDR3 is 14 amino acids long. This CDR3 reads CSVRGGPSTDTQYF. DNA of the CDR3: TGCAGCGTTCGTGGGGGGCCAAGCACAGATACGCAGTATTTT.

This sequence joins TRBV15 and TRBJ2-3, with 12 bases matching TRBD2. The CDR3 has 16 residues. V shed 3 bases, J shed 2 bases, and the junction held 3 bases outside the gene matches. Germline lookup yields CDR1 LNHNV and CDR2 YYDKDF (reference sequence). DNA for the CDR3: TGTGCCACCAGCAGGCGGACTAGCGGGGTCACAGATACGCAGTATTTT. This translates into CATSRRTSGVTDTQYF.